The 15 T cell receptor beta chains presented below share a single source sample, sequenced in a study of blood T cell repertoires in COVID-19. The protocol was immunoSEQ multiplex PCR, while the TCRdb copy is restricted to in-frame clones and leaves out a portion. This table has some 48,000 clones, 90% appearing once. The specimen was peripheral blood. These receptors all come from a man between 65 and 85 years old with active COVID-19.

In DNA, the CDR3 is TGTGCCAGCAGCTGGGACAACCGGAACACTGAAGCTTTCTTT. Residues: CASSWDNRNTEAFF. The chain is built from TRBV7-9 and TRBJ1-1; tentative D call: TRBD1 (6 bases). The CDR3 is made up of 14 amino acids. Trimming took off 4 bases at V and 1 base at J, with 10 bases between the two ends. Germline V gene sequence: CDR1 SEHNR, CDR2 FQNEAQ (reference sequence).

This chain joins TRBV6-5 and TRBJ2-7; 7 bases map to TRBD1. Trimming took 11 bases from V and 3 from J; bases not matched to a gene: 10. From germline, CDR1 is MNHEY and CDR2 SVGAGI. This CDR3 is 13 amino acids long. In DNA, the CDR3 is TGTGCCGTTAAGAAGGACAGGCACTACGAGCAGTACTTC. This codes for CAVKKDRHYEQYF.

J is TRBJ1-5 and V is TRBV3-1 (or the pseudogene TRBV3-2), with D hard to call. Trimming removed 1 base at V and 5 bases at J, with 12 bases between. This CDR3 has 15 residues. Per the germline V gene, CDR1 is LGHDT and CDR2 is YNNKEL (reference sequence). The CDR3 nucleotides read TGTGCCAGCAGCCAAGGGCCGGTGGAGGATCAGCCCCAGCATTTT. As protein: CASSQGPVEDQPQHF.

The V and J genes are TRBV7-2 and TRBJ2-3; 12 nucleotides align to TRBD2. The CDR3 has 16 residues. Germline trimming cut 7 bases from V and 6 bases from J; bases unmatched to any gene: 11. Per the germline V gene, CDR1 is SGHTA and CDR2 is FQGNSA. CDR3 sequence (DNA): TGTGCCAGCACCGGTGGGCTAGCGGGGGGGGCTGATACGCAGTATTTT. Residues: CASTGGLAGGADTQYF.

V and J are TRBV5-1 and TRBJ2-5; 8 bases agree with TRBD2. V lost 3 bases to trimming and J lost 7 bases; unmatched junction nucleotides: 14. The CDR3 loop spans 16 amino acids. Germline CDR1 is SGHRS and CDR2 is YFSETQ. The CDR3 coding sequence is TGCGCCAGCAGCTACGGGCAGCGGGGGCCCGATGGGACCCAGTACTTC. This translates into CASSYGQRGPDGTQYF. The whole variable domain, filled in from reference TRBV5-1 and TRBJ2-5, reads KAGVTQTPRYLIKTRGQQVTLSCSPISGHRSVSWYQQTPGQGLQFLFEYFSETQRNKGNFPGRFSGRQFSNSRSEMNVSTLELGDSALYLCASSYGQRGPDGTQYFGPGTRLLVL.

V gene TRBV28 combines with J gene TRBJ2-6, with 12 nucleotides matching TRBD1. In germline, CDR1 is MDHEN, CDR2 SYDVKM. The CDR3 consists of 17 residues. The J segment lost 2 bases and the V segment lost 6 bases, leaving 5 bases of the junction unmatched. The CDR3 reads CASRLGTGGAGANVLTF. CDR3 sequence (DNA): TGTGCCAGCAGGCTTGGGACAGGGGGCGCTGGGGCCAACGTCCTGACTTTC.

The chain has TRBV5-6 and TRBJ2-1; 7 bases are shared with TRBD1. The CDR3 is made up of 14 amino acids. V shed 2 bases, J shed 7 bases, and the junction held 6 bases outside the gene matches. Germline V gene data show CDR1 as SGHDT and CDR2 as YYEEEE. CDR3 residues: CASSFSYRGNEQFF. CDR3 DNA: TGTGCCAGCAGCTTTTCCTACAGGGGAAATGAGCAGTTCTTC.

The J gene is TRBJ2-7, the V gene TRBV5-1; D is unresolved. This CDR3 contains 12 residues. Germline loops: CDR1 SGHRS, CDR2 YFSETQ. V gave up 1 base and J gave up 4 bases, with 6 bases separating them. The CDR3 here is CASSLPGYEQYF. CDR3 coding DNA: TGCGCCAGCAGCTTGCCGGGTTACGAGCAGTACTTC.

The chain has TRBV28 and TRBJ2-7, with a possible D match to TRBD2 (5 bases). The V end lost 2 bases, the J end lost 1 base, and 12 bases lay between the germline ends. Per germline, CDR1 MDHEN and CDR2 SYDVKM. This CDR3 has 15 residues. The CDR3 protein is CASSLKIWESYEQYF. CDR3 in DNA: TGTGCCAGCAGTTTAAAGATCTGGGAGTCCTACGAGCAGTACTTC. Variable domain in full (rest from reference TRBV28 and TRBJ2-7): DVKVTQSSRYLVKRTGEKVFLECVQDMDHENMFWYRQDPGLGLRLIYFSYDVKMKEKGDIPEGYSVSREKKERFSLILESASTNQTSMYLCASSLKIWESYEQYFGPGTRLTVT.

The chain employs TRBV6-6 and TRBJ1-1; D perhaps matches TRBD1 (5 bases). CDR1 and CDR2 (germline): MNHNY, SVGAGI (reference sequence). The V end was cut by 7 bases, the J end by 2 bases, with 14 bases between. The CDR3 spans 14 residues. CDR3 sequence (DNA): TGTGCCAGCACTACAAACGGACAAAACACTGAAGCTTTCTTT. It encodes CASTTNGQNTEAFF.

The V and J genes are TRBV4-3 and TRBJ1-2; 8 bases match TRBD1. J gave up 5 bases and V 2 bases, and 4 bases lay outside the gene matches. This CDR3 contains 14 residues. Germline V gene lookup returns CDR1 LGHNA and CDR2 YSLEER. CDR3 DNA sequence: TGCGCCAGCAGCCAATTACAGGGGGTATATGGCTACACCTTC. Amino acids: CASSQLQGVYGYTF.

The chain employs TRBV4-1 and TRBJ2-7; D uncertain. In germline, CDR1 is MGHRA, CDR2 YSYEKL. The CDR3 covers 17 residues. The V end was cut by 4 bases, the J end by 0 bases, with 19 bases between. CDR3: CASSPSPTIPSSYEQYF. The CDR3 DNA follows: TGCGCCAGCAGCCCCAGCCCGACAATTCCAAGCTCCTACGAGCAGTACTTC.

The genes are TRBV6-6 and TRBJ2-7; D is possibly TRBD1 (6 bases). This CDR3 has 15 amino acids. V was clipped by 2 bases and J by 5 bases, with 16 bases between them. Germline-derived CDR1 and CDR2 are MNHNY and SVGAGI (reference sequence). The CDR3 spells CASSYGGQGPNEQYF. CDR3 in DNA: TGTGCCAGCAGTTACGGAGGTCAGGGGCCCAACGAGCAGTACTTC.

The chain has TRBV19 and TRBJ1-3; TRBD1 matches at 7 bases. V shed 6 bases, J shed 2 bases, and the junction held 22 bases outside the gene matches. Looked up from germline, CDR1 is LNHDA and CDR2 is SQIVND (reference sequence). The CDR3 extends over 20 amino acids. The CDR3 spells CASSRDFLSSDRTTGNTIYF. The CDR3 coding sequence is TGTGCCAGTAGCAGGGACTTCCTCTCCTCGGACAGGACGACTGGAAACACCATATATTTT.

V gene TRBV27 combines with J gene TRBJ1-2, with TRBD1 matching over 10 bases. Germline V lookup: CDR1 MNHEY, CDR2 SMNVEV (reference sequence). Trimming removed 4 bases from V and 4 bases from J; junction bases left unmatched: 12. The CDR3 sequence is 17 residues long. CDR3 nucleotide sequence: TGTGCCAGCAGTTCCCGACAGGGGGCCCACCTTTTCTATGGCTACACCTTC. Translated: CASSSRQGAHLFYGYTF.